This entry is about one T cell receptor beta chain. Its antigen is unidentified. This sample was taken from a study of T cells after yellow fever vaccination. Generation of TCR cDNA used 5'RACE template switching (which added a universal primer site and UMIs). TCRdb used MiXCR to reprocess the 5' RACE reads, holding one entry per CDR3 protein. The sample lists roughly 330,000 distinct CDR3 sequences, roughly 6.8% seen once, with 15% to 20% in the top ten. Notes on the study in general: The study found a weaker secondary response that peaked faster, day 5 versus 15. Although most clonotypes did not, a small share appeared in both CD4 and CD8 compartments.

V was shortened by 1 base and J by 4 bases, with 17 bases between the two germline ends. The germline CDR1 and CDR2 sequences are SGHTA and FQGNSA. This CDR3 has 16 residues. The source of this sequence is a man aged 18-30 years who received the YFV17D yellow fever vaccine. The source material was PBMCs, sampled 45 days after the first yellow fever vaccination. The V and J genes are TRBV7-2 and TRBJ2-7; D is unresolved. In DNA, the CDR3 is TGTGCCAGCAGCTTAGGCAGCCCCCCACAGTTTTACGAGCAGTACTTC. This codes for CASSLGSPPQFYEQYF. The entire variable domain, with the rest obtained from reference TRBV7-2 and TRBJ2-7, is as follows: GAGVSQSPSNKVTEKGKDVELRCDPISGHTALYWYRQSLGQGLEFLIYFQGNSAPDKSGLPSDRFSAERTGGSVSTLTIQRTQQEDSAVYLCASSLGSPPQFYEQYFGPGTRLTVT.